These T cell receptor beta chains were read from a single sample in a study of T-cell memory formation after mild COVID-19. TCRdb itself ran the 5' RACE reads through MiXCR, one entry per CDR3 protein. The sample yields hundreds of thousands of distinct CDR3 sequences, 20% seen once. Material: PBMCs or a T cell subset sorted from them (not recorded which). The receptors stem from a man aged 18 to 29 who had mild COVID-19 (a few samples of this study predate the infection). Cell type and time point are not known. The CDR3 runs from the conserved cysteine through the conserved F or W. A D gene is named only where the DNA matches it firmly. Clone sizes are given selectively: once, few, many, or a class where the clone is expanded.

clone size	V gene	J gene	D gene	CDR3 DNA	CDR3 protein
.	TRBV18	TRBJ1-3	.	TGTGCCAGCACCCTCGTGGGCGACTCTGGAAACACCATATATTTT	CASTLVGDSGNTIYF
.	TRBV7-2	TRBJ1-5	.	TGTGCCAGCAGCCAGGGAGGGATCCAGCCCCAGCATTTT	CASSQGGIQPQHF
few	TRBV20-1	TRBJ1-1	.	TGCAGTGCTAGTGACGCGGGGGGAGGGACTGAAGCTTTCTTT	CSASDAGGGTEAFF
few	TRBV10-2	TRBJ2-5	.	TGCGCCAGCAGTGGGTTAGCCGCAGAGACCCAGTACTTC	CASSGLAAETQYF
few	TRBV15	TRBJ2-5	.	TGTGCCACGAGGCCCTCAACGCAGGGTGAGGGAGAGACCCAGTACTTC	CATRPSTQGEGETQYF
.	TRBV5-1	TRBJ2-7	.	TGCGCCAGCAGCTTGGAACAGGGTATCAGCGAGCAGTACTTC	CASSLEQGISEQYF
.	TRBV20-1	TRBJ1-2	TRBD1	TGCAGTGCCGCGACAGGGGGCTACTATGGCTACACCTTC	CSAATGGYYGYTF
few	TRBV18	TRBJ1-1	.	TGTGCCAGCTCACCAGTAGGCACTGAAGCTTTCTTT	CASSPVGTEAFF
few	TRBV9	TRBJ2-5	.	TGTGCCAGCAGCGTAGGTGAGGGGACTTTCCCAGAGACCCAGTACTTC	CASSVGEGTFPETQYF
few	TRBV12-3/TRBV12-4	TRBJ2-7	.	TGTGCCAGCAGTTCGTCAGGGATTGGGGGATCGTACGAGCAGTACTTC	CASSSSGIGGSYEQYF
few	TRBV7-2	TRBJ2-5	TRBD1	TGTGCCAGCAGCTTAGGGGACAGGGGATACGAGACCCAGTACTTC	CASSLGDRGYETQYF
few	TRBV5-1	TRBJ2-7	TRBD2	TGCGCCAGCAGACCCGGGACTAACTACGAGCAGTACTTC	CASRPGTNYEQYF
.	TRBV7-9	TRBJ2-6	TRBD2	TGTGCCAGCAGCCCTCGACTAGCGGGGTCTGGGGCCAACGTCCTGACTTTC	CASSPRLAGSGANVLTF
.	TRBV5-1	TRBJ1-1	TRBD1	TGCGCCAGCAGCATTACAGGGGGGTTCGGAGCTTTCTTT	CASSITGGFGAFF
few	TRBV7-2	TRBJ2-2	TRBD2	TGTGCCAGCAGCTTCCCCGGGACTAGCGGGGGGGGCACCGGGGAGCTGTTTTTT	CASSFPGTSGGGTGELFF
many	TRBV5-8	TRBJ2-1	.	TGTGCCAGCAGCTTGGCCGGGACATACAATGAGCAGTTCTTC	CASSLAGTYNEQFF
few	TRBV4-3	TRBJ2-2	.	TGCGCCAGCAGCAAGGGAGATACGAACACCGGGGAGCTGTTTTTT	CASSKGDTNTGELFF
few	TRBV3-1	TRBJ2-5	TRBD2	TGTGCCAGCGGGGGGGTGGAGACCCAGTACTTC	CASGGVETQYF
few	TRBV4-1	TRBJ2-7	TRBD1	TGCGCCAGCAGCCAAGATGGGGACAGACCCTACGAGCAGTACTTC	CASSQDGDRPYEQYF
few	TRBV6-2/TRBV6-3	TRBJ2-1	TRBD1	TGTGCCAGCAGAGACCCGGACAGGGGGCTGTTGGGTGAGCAGTTCTTC	CASRDPDRGLLGEQFF
.	TRBV7-2	TRBJ2-7	.	TGTGCCAGCAGCTCCCGGGACCAAGGAGAGCAGTACTTC	CASSSRDQGEQYF
.	TRBV20-1	TRBJ1-1	.	TGCAGTGCTCAGGGGTGGGACACTGAAGCTTTCTTT	CSAQGWDTEAFF
few	TRBV20-1	TRBJ1-2	.	TGCAGTGCTAGGACAGGTGGAGGCTACACCTTC	CSARTGGGYTF
few	TRBV18	TRBJ1-1	TRBD1	TGTGCCAGCTCACCCACGGGACAGGGGGCGAGAGGGACTGAAGCTTTCTTT	CASSPTGQGARGTEAFF
.	TRBV5-1	TRBJ1-5	TRBD1	TGCGCCAGCAGCGAGCAGACAGGGCAGCCCCAGCATTTT	CASSEQTGQPQHF
.	TRBV5-4	TRBJ2-3	TRBD2	TGTGCCAGCAGCATCCGACTAGCGGGGTCCACAGATACGCAGTATTTT	CASSIRLAGSTDTQYF
.	TRBV7-3	TRBJ2-5	.	TGTGCCAGCAGCCGCCGGCCTGGGGAGACCCAGTACTTC	CASSRRPGETQYF
once	TRBV11-3	TRBJ2-5	TRBD2	TGTGCCAGCAGCATTACATCCCCGGGACTAGCGGGCCAAGAGACCCAGTACTTC	CASSITSPGLAGQETQYF
.	TRBV7-7	TRBJ2-5	.	TGTGCTAGCAGCCGCGGGGCCGGGTGGGAGACCCAGTACTTC	CASSRGAGWETQYF
few	TRBV7-6	TRBJ2-1	.	TGTGCCAGCAGCTTGGGGGGTTTCGGGGAGCAGTTCTTC	CASSLGGFGEQFF
few	TRBV10-3	TRBJ2-7	.	TGTGCCATCAGCCGGGACGGCTACGAGCAGTACTTC	CAISRDGYEQYF
few	TRBV6-1	TRBJ2-3	.	TGTGCCAGCAAGAACCCGTCAAGCACAGATACGCAGTATTTT	CASKNPSSTDTQYF
many	TRBV3-1	TRBJ2-7	TRBD2	TGTGCCAGCAGCTTTAGCGGGGGACTCGAGCAGTACTTC	CASSFSGGLEQYF